These 28 T cell receptor beta chains originate from one sample sequenced in a study of patients and donors after allogeneic stem cell transplantation (dated by TCRdb to the early 2020s). Library creation used RT-PCR. Sequencing relied on a NextSeq 550. TCRdb reprocessed the public reads (quality trimming at Q25 with fastp, clone calling with MiXCR) and kept in-frame beta chains. Every CDR3 protein is listed once, alongside the most common genes and DNA of its rows. For this sample there are 800,000 to 1,000,000 distinct CDR3 sequences; more than 15% appear just once. Around 6% of the sample is taken by the ten largest. Sequencing was carried out using blood, either unsorted or a sorted T cell fraction (not recorded which). All receptors come from a human donor who was either an allogeneic HSCT recipient or a stem cell or donor lymphocyte infusion donor (not recorded which). It is not recorded whose cells these are; they may come from a transplant donor.

The chain joins TRBV6-5 to TRBJ1-2; 7 bases agree with TRBD1. V gave up 4 bases and J gave up 2 bases; unmatched junction bases: 16. CDR1 is MNHEY and CDR2 is SVGAGI in the germline V gene. CDR3 length: 18 amino acids. The CDR3 loop is CASSSRRTGAARNYGYTF. The CDR3 DNA is TGTGCCAGCAGTTCACGGCGGACAGGAGCCGCCAGAAACTATGGCTACACCTTC.

The chain employs TRBV6-1 and TRBJ1-2; TRBD1 is a possible D gene (5 bases). CDR1 MNHNS and CDR2 SASEGT come from the germline V gene. The CDR3 spans 13 residues. Between the trimmed V and J ends, which lost 8 bases and 8 bases, there was a span of 18 bases. CDR3 region: CASCTQEGRGYTF. As DNA, the CDR3 is TGTGCCAGCTGTACACAGGAGGGTAGAGGCTACACCTTC.

This clonotype turned up a few times. The V call is TRBV6-1, the J call TRBJ1-5; 7 positions agree with TRBD1. Germline loops: CDR1 MNHNS, CDR2 SASEGT. This CDR3 contains 15 residues. After removal of 6 bases from V and 2 bases from J, the junction contained 7 bases not matched to a gene. CDR3: CASRRGGAGNQPQHF. The CDR3 region has the DNA TGTGCCAGCAGGCGAGGGGGCGCGGGCAATCAGCCCCAGCATTTT.

This clonotype was recorded once. The chain recombines TRBV30 with TRBJ2-2; D not resolved. CDR1 GTSNPN and CDR2 SVGIG come from the germline V gene (reference sequence). CDR3 length: 13 amino acids. The V end was cut by 3 bases, the J end by 5 bases, with 10 bases between. The CDR3 DNA follows: TGTGCCTGGAGATCGAGACGGACCGGGGAGCTGTTTTTT. Residues: CAWRSRRTGELFF.

This clonotype was counted many times. The chain links TRBV5-1 to TRBJ2-1, with 7 bases that match TRBD1. CDR3 length: 15 residues. CDR1 is SGHRS, CDR2 YFSETQ, per germline. V was clipped by 0 bases and J by 6 bases; unmatched bases: 6. The CDR3: CASSLDHRGINEQFF. In nucleotides, the CDR3 is TGCGCCAGCAGCTTGGATCACAGGGGAATCAATGAGCAGTTCTTC.

This clonotype came up a few times. The V and J genes are TRBV30 and TRBJ2-2, with a tentative D call TRBD1 (6 bases). The CDR3 runs to 12 residues. Trimming pared 4 bases from V and 9 bases from J, leaving 12 bases between. Germline V lookup: CDR1 GTSNPN, CDR2 SVGIG (reference sequence). CDR3: CAWNFGGRELFF. Written as DNA, the CDR3 is TGTGCCTGGAATTTTGGGGGCCGGGAGCTGTTTTTT.

For this clonotype: A much larger clone lies a single base off, so this may be a read error. This chain joins TRBV7-2 and TRBJ1-2; TRBD1 matches 12 bases. Germline V gene data show CDR1 as SGHTA and CDR2 as FQGNSA. This CDR3 region has 15 residues. This CDR3 is CPSSDRDRGPRGYTF. DNA of the CDR3: TGTCCCAGCAGCGACCGGGACAGGGGGCCTCGGGGCTACACCTTC.

The chain uses TRBV20-1 and TRBJ1-2; TRBD1 might be the D (6 bases). Trimming removed 3 bases at V and 7 bases at J, with 12 bases between. The CDR3 contains 12 residues. CDR1 is DFQATT, CDR2 SNEGSKA, per germline (reference sequence). The CDR3 loop is CSARVQGIGYTF. The DNA of the CDR3 is TGCAGTGCTAGGGTACAGGGTATTGGCTACACCTTC.

This chain uses TRBV7-9 with TRBJ2-1; D is undetermined. Germline-derived CDR1 and CDR2 are SEHNR and FQNEAQ (reference sequence). The CDR3 length is 15 residues. V lost 2 bases and J 4 bases, leaving 12 bases between the germline ends. The CDR3 loop is CASSLIKGLYNEQFF. The CDR3 DNA follows: TGTGCCAGCAGCTTAATCAAAGGCCTTTACAATGAGCAGTTCTTC. The whole variable domain, filled in from reference TRBV7-9 and TRBJ2-1, reads DTGVSQNPRHKITKRGQNVTFRCDPISEHNRLYWYRQTLGQGPEFLTYFQNEAQLEKSRLLSDRFSAERPKGSFSTLEIQRTEQGDSAMYLCASSLIKGLYNEQFFGPGTRLTVL.

In this sample, this clonotype turned up many times. V is TRBV12-3 or TRBV12-4 and J is TRBJ1-3; D unclear. Trimming left V 1 base short and J 0 bases short, with 10 bases between. CDR3 length equals 16 residues. CDR3 amino acids: CASSLGRLSSGNTIYF. The CDR3 bases are TGTGCCAGCAGTTTAGGACGCCTGAGCTCTGGAAACACCATATATTTT.

This clonotype was observed a few times. J is TRBJ2-5 and V is TRBV7-2; no clear D. Germline V gene lookup returns CDR1 SGHTA and CDR2 FQGNSA. V was pared by 0 bases and J by 4 bases, with 12 bases between. CDR3 length equals 15 residues. The CDR3 loop is CASSLAWAGLETQYF. Here the CDR3 DNA reads TGTGCCAGCAGCTTAGCATGGGCAGGATTAGAGACCCAGTACTTC.

The V call is TRBV5-6, the J call TRBJ2-7; D possibly uses TRBD1 or TRBD2 (5 bases each). The CDR3 has 14 amino acids. Germline V lookup: CDR1 SGHDT, CDR2 YYEEEE. V gave up 4 bases and J gave up 6 bases, with 17 bases separating them. The CDR3, as DNA: TGTGCCAGCAGCCCCCGGGACCGAGACATCGAGCAGTACTTC. Residues: CASSPRDRDIEQYF.

This clonotype came up many times. The J gene is TRBJ1-1, the V gene TRBV2; no definite D call. The V and J ends lost 2 bases and 0 bases respectively, with 7 bases between them. Germline CDR1 and CDR2: SNHLY and FYNNEI. This CDR3 region has 14 residues. CDR3 nucleotides: TGTGCCAGCAGTGAAAAGACGTTGAACACTGAAGCTTTCTTT. It translates to CASSEKTLNTEAFF.

This clonotype has only a few counts. J is TRBJ1-2 and V is TRBV30, with 10 nucleotides matching TRBD1. The V and J ends lost 3 bases and 8 bases, in that order; junction bases with no gene match: 9. This CDR3 has 14 residues. CDR1 is GTSNPN, CDR2 SVGIG, per germline (reference sequence). CDR3 region: CAWSMTGGSRGYTF. Written as DNA, the CDR3 is TGTGCCTGGAGCATGACAGGGGGCTCTAGGGGCTACACCTTC. The variable domain in full, with the rest retrieved from reference TRBV30 and TRBJ1-2, is SQTIHQWPATLVQPVGSPLSLECTVEGTSNPNLYWYRQAAGRGLQLLFYSVGIGQISSEVPQNLSASRPQDRQFILSSKKLLLSDSGFYLCAWSMTGGSRGYTFGSGTRLTVV.

This clonotype has a handful of counts. The CDR3 is CASSPTLVLNEQFF. The CDR3 nucleotides are TGTGCCAGCAGCCCTACCCTAGTACTCAATGAGCAGTTCTTC. The J gene is TRBJ2-1, the V gene TRBV12-3 or TRBV12-4; D unresolved. V lost 6 bases to trimming and J lost 6 bases, with 15 bases between them. This CDR3 spans 14 amino acids.

The sample holds one count of this clonotype. The genes are TRBV2 and TRBJ2-5; D possibly matches TRBD1 or TRBD2 (6 bases each). The CDR3 runs 13 residues. The germline V and J ends were trimmed by 5 bases and 7 bases, with 14 bases remaining between them. Germline V gene sequence: CDR1 SNHLY, CDR2 FYNNEI. CDR3 in amino acids: CASSYGGPGTQYF. DNA for the CDR3: TGTGCCAGCAGTTATGGGGGGCCCGGGACCCAGTACTTC.

The chain is built from TRBV29-1 and TRBJ2-3; TRBD2 aligns across 7 bases. CDR3 length equals 14 residues. Germline lookup yields CDR1 SQVTM and CDR2 ANQGSEA. The junction had 8 bases not matched to a gene; V was cut back by 8 bases and J by 0 bases. The CDR3 nucleotides are TGCAGCTCCCACGGTAGCGGGAGCACAGATACGCAGTATTTT. This encodes CSSHGSGSTDTQYF.

This clonotype was picked up a small number of times. The chain has TRBV4-1 and TRBJ2-1; tentatively, D is TRBD2 (6 bases). Trimming left V 1 base short and J 5 bases short, with 21 bases between. The germline V gene encodes CDR1 MGHRA and CDR2 YSYEKL. The length of the CDR3 is 18 residues. The CDR3 sequence is CASSQGIISSVLNNEQFF. The CDR3 DNA reads as TGCGCCAGCAGCCAAGGAATCATATCTAGCGTACTAAACAATGAGCAGTTCTTC.

V and J are TRBV20-1 and TRBJ2-1; possibly TRBD2 for D (6 bases). Germline assignment: CDR1 DFQATT and CDR2 SNEGSKA (reference sequence). Trimming pared 2 bases from V and 7 bases from J, leaving 12 bases between. CDR3 length equals 13 residues. Written as DNA, the CDR3 is TGCAGTGCTAGACGGGACGGAGGGAATGAGCAGTTCTTC. It is translated as CSARRDGGNEQFF.

The chain uses TRBV20-1 and TRBJ2-5; 8 nucleotides line up with TRBD2. The V gene's germline CDR1 is DFQATT and CDR2 SNEGSKA (reference sequence). The V and J ends lost 0 bases and 7 bases, in that order; junction bases with no gene match: 13. The CDR3 extends over 16 amino acids. CDR3: CSARDQDSGDLWTQYF. Here the CDR3 DNA reads TGCAGTGCTAGAGATCAGGATAGCGGGGACCTTTGGACCCAGTACTTC.

The table lists this clonotype with a few counts. The gene calls are TRBV7-9 and TRBJ2-1; 7 bases match TRBD2. J gave up 5 bases and V 3 bases, and 10 bases lay outside the gene matches. Germline CDR1 is SEHNR and CDR2 is FQNEAQ (reference sequence). There are 16 residues in the CDR3. The CDR3 bases are TGTGCCAGCAGCTTGTATTGGGCAGGGAGGGACAATGAGCAGTTCTTC. Residues: CASSLYWAGRDNEQFF.

V usage is TRBV7-8 and J usage is TRBJ2-3, with TRBD2 identical over 10 bases. Per the germline V gene, CDR1 is SGHVS and CDR2 is FQNEAQ. After removal of 5 bases from V and 1 base from J, the junction contained 9 bases not matched to a gene. The CDR3 runs 17 residues. CDR3 DNA: TGTGCCAGCAGCCCCGCCAATCTAGCGGGGGGCACAGATACGCAGTATTTT. Translating it yields CASSPANLAGGTDTQYF.

V usage is TRBV15 and J usage is TRBJ1-5; 8 bases map to TRBD1. J was trimmed by 7 bases and V by 6 bases; bases with no gene match: 8. The CDR3 runs 14 residues. Per germline, CDR1 LNHNV and CDR2 YYDKDF (reference sequence). The DNA of the CDR3 is TGTGCCACCAGAAACAGGGGGTCCGGACAGCCCCAGCATTTT. Translation: CATRNRGSGQPQHF. The full variable domain, in which reference TRBV15 and TRBJ1-5 provide the parts outside the CDR3, is DAMVIQNPRYQVTQFGKPVTLSCSQTLNHNVMYWYQQKSSQAPKLLFHYYDKDFNNEADTPDNFQSRRPNTSFCFLDIRSPGLGDTAMYLCATRNRGSGQPQHFGDGTRLSIL.

This chain joins TRBV20-1 and TRBJ2-5; TRBD2 is a possible D gene (6 bases). The germline CDR1 and CDR2 sequences are DFQATT and SNEGSKA (reference sequence). The CDR3 has 16 residues. V was trimmed by 4 bases and J by 1 base, leaving 19 bases between them. The CDR3 region has the DNA TGCAGTGCTATCACACGGGGGAAAAAAATCCAAGAGACCCAGTACTTC. Protein sequence: CSAITRGKKIQETQYF.

This clonotype showed up just a few times. The V call is TRBV10-3, the J call TRBJ2-2; possible D gene TRBD1, 6 bases. This CDR3 spans 14 amino acids. The germline gives CDR1 ENHRY, CDR2 SYGVKD. Trimming took 9 bases from V and 4 from J, leaving 15 bases between them. The DNA for the CDR3 is TGTGCCATAGGACCAGGGGCGTCCACCGGGGAGCTGTTTTTT. It is translated as CAIGPGASTGELFF.

This clonotype was counted once. The genes are TRBV7-9 and TRBJ1-2; D is unresolved. Germline lookup yields CDR1 SEHNR and CDR2 FQNEAQ (reference sequence). This CDR3 contains 11 residues. Between the trimmed V and J ends, which lost 5 bases and 4 bases, there was a span of 5 bases. The CDR3 spells CASSPFYGYTF. CDR3 nucleotide sequence: TGTGCCAGCAGCCCATTCTATGGCTACACCTTC.

This sequence joins TRBV2 and TRBJ2-1, with 9 bases lining up with TRBD2. Trimming cost V 3 bases and J 8 bases; bases outside gene matches: 8. This CDR3 region has 15 residues. Germline loops: CDR1 SNHLY, CDR2 FYNNEI. The CDR3 loop is CASSDRREGVDEQFF. CDR3 sequence (DNA): TGTGCCAGCAGTGATCGGCGGGAGGGCGTCGATGAGCAGTTCTTC.

The chain carries TRBV29-1 and TRBJ1-2; 7 nucleotides match TRBD1. The CDR3 length is 14 residues. Trimming at V came to 3 bases and at J to 7 bases, leaving 11 bases not matched to a gene. The germline V gene has CDR1 SQVTM and CDR2 ANQGSEA. The CDR3 spells CSVETRGRATGYTF. For the CDR3, the DNA is TGCAGCGTTGAGACGAGGGGGCGAGCGACTGGCTACACCTTC.